Below, 21 T cell receptor beta chains from the same sample are listed, as sequenced in a study of post-analysis software for immune sequencing data. Study observations and caveats: The study found TRBV5-6, TRBV5-1 and TRBV20-1 among about 5 TRBV segments more frequent in patients than controls.

These TCRs' antigens remain unknown. Unique molecular identifiers were built into the TCR beta cDNA libraries. TCRdb reanalysed the PCR reads using MiXCR and keeps one entry per CDR3 protein. The sample lists over 700,000 distinct CDR3 sequences, less than 35% occurring once. Sequenced material: blood. These receptors came from a girl aged 10-17 years with multiple sclerosis.

This clonotype was seen a handful of times. The chain is built from TRBV6-6 and TRBJ1-2; 7 bases align to TRBD1. This CDR3 is built from 14 residues. V lost 4 bases and J lost 4; bases outside the gene matches: 6. The germline CDR1 and CDR2 sequences are MNHNY and SVGAGI (reference sequence). The CDR3 here is CASSSFGTVYGYTF. The DNA of the CDR3 is TGTGCCAGCAGTTCCTTTGGGACAGTCTATGGCTACACCTTC.

This clonotype was found many times. The rearrangement joins TRBV20-1 to TRBJ2-1; TRBD2 matches at 7 bases. CDR1 DFQATT and CDR2 SNEGSKA come from the germline V gene (reference sequence). This CDR3 contains 13 residues. V shed 6 bases and J 9 bases; nucleotides not matched to a gene: 11. CDR3 DNA: TGCAGTGCAATTTGGGAGGGAATTGGTGAGCAGTTCTTC. It specifies CSAIWEGIGEQFF.

This clonotype came up a few times. V gene TRBV20-1 combines with J gene TRBJ2-5; 9 bases are a match to TRBD2. From germline, CDR1 is DFQATT and CDR2 SNEGSKA (reference sequence). The CDR3 totals 15 residues. V lost 7 bases and J lost 2; bases outside the gene matches: 11. The CDR3: CSVRAGLADQETQYF. The CDR3 coding sequence is TGCAGTGTTAGGGCGGGACTAGCAGATCAAGAGACCCAGTACTTC.

This clonotype was detected only a few times. This chain connects TRBV27 to TRBJ2-7, with D possibly being TRBD2 (5 bases). CDR1 and CDR2 from the germline V gene are MNHEY and SMNVEV (reference sequence). The CDR3 spans 13 residues. With 6 bases removed from V and 6 bases from J, the gap between germline ends came to 15 bases. This CDR3 is CASRSTWRAEQYF. The CDR3 bases are TGTGCCAGCAGATCCACGTGGCGGGCCGAGCAGTACTTC.

This chain uses TRBV5-4 with TRBJ2-1; D not resolved. V shed 4 bases and J shed 5 bases, with 16 bases lying between them. CDR3 length equals 15 residues. Per germline, CDR1 SGHNT and CDR2 YYREEE (reference sequence). The DNA of the CDR3 is TGTGCCAGCAGCGCCCGAAACGGGCCCCACAATGAGCAGTTCTTC. Amino acid sequence: CASSARNGPHNEQFF.

The J gene is TRBJ2-5, the V gene TRBV20-1; 9 nucleotides align to TRBD2. V lost 6 bases and J lost 11; bases outside the gene matches: 10. In germline, CDR1 is DFQATT, CDR2 SNEGSKA (reference sequence). The CDR3 is 12 amino acids. CDR3 in DNA: TGCAGTGCGATTCCCCCTAGCGGGGTACAGTACTTC. Amino acid sequence: CSAIPPSGVQYF.

The J gene is TRBJ1-1, the V gene TRBV29-1, with 7 bases fitting TRBD1. The CDR3 spans 13 residues. CDR1 and CDR2 from the germline V gene are SQVTM and ANQGSEA. V was clipped by 7 bases and J by 5 bases; unmatched bases: 10. Written as DNA, the CDR3 is TGCAGCGCGGACAGGCCCCAGTCTACTGAAGCTTTCTTT. Translated, it gives CSADRPQSTEAFF.

The V and J genes are TRBV15 and TRBJ1-5; D is unresolved. Per the germline V gene, CDR1 is LNHNV and CDR2 is YYDKDF (reference sequence). Trimming took 0 bases from V and 1 from J, leaving 13 bases between them. CDR3 size: 17 residues. This chain's CDR3 is CATSRDPRSVSNQPQHF. The CDR3 DNA sequence: TGTGCCACCAGCAGAGATCCGCGATCGGTGAGCAATCAGCCCCAGCATTTT.

In this sample, this clonotype turned up a few times. The chain is built from TRBV29-1 and TRBJ2-7; the match to TRBD2 covers 11 bases. Per the germline V gene, CDR1 is SQVTM and CDR2 is ANQGSEA. After removal of 7 bases from V and 0 bases from J, the junction contained 11 bases not matched to a gene. This CDR3 contains 16 residues. The DNA of the CDR3 is TGCAGCGCTGGGGGGCTAGCGGGAGGAAACTCCTACGAGCAGTACTTC. This translates into CSAGGLAGGNSYEQYF.

The rearrangement joins TRBV20-1 to TRBJ2-6; D remains ambiguous. Deletions cut 3 bases from V and 0 bases from J, with 6 bases between. This CDR3 has 14 amino acids. Germline V gene data show CDR1 as DFQATT and CDR2 as SNEGSKA (reference sequence). CDR3 DNA: TGCAGTGCTAGCGACACCTCTGGGGCCAACGTCCTGACTTTC. It codes for CSASDTSGANVLTF.

In its sample, this clonotype was seen a few times. The rearrangement links TRBV5-4 to TRBJ1-1; 8 nucleotides align to TRBD1. In germline, CDR1 is SGHNT, CDR2 YYREEE (reference sequence). The CDR3 length is 15 residues. The junction had 11 bases not matched to a gene; V was cut back by 5 bases and J by 5 bases. The CDR3 region is CASRTTGASRTEAFF. DNA for the CDR3: TGTGCCAGCAGGACGACAGGGGCCTCGCGGACTGAAGCTTTCTTT. Looking up the rest from reference TRBV5-4 and TRBJ1-1 gives the full variable domain: ETGVTQSPTHLIKTRGQQVTLRCSSQSGHNTVSWYQQALGQGPQFIFQYYREEENGRGNFPPRFSGLQFPNYSSELNVNALELDDSALYLCASRTTGASRTEAFFGQGTRLTVV.

Points on this clonotype: The junction differs from germline at one of its ends, possibly a read error. The V and J genes are TRBV5-1 and TRBJ1-1; no clear D gene. CDR1 is SGHRS and CDR2 is YFSETQ in the germline V gene. The CDR3 has 15 amino acids. CDR3 residues: CANSSRAGPSTEAFF. For the CDR3, the DNA is TGCGCCAACAGCTCGAGGGCAGGTCCTTCCACTGAAGCTTTCTTT.

This chain links TRBV7-9 with TRBJ1-2; 7 bases fit TRBD1. CDR1 and CDR2 from the germline V gene are SEHNR and FQNEAQ (reference sequence). J lost 2 bases, V lost 1 base, and 13 bases had no gene match. The CDR3 has 18 amino acids. The CDR3 DNA sequence: TGTGCCAGCAGCTTAGGCCCCGAGACAGGGAGGGGAAACTATGGCTACACCTTC. Translating gives CASSLGPETGRGNYGYTF.

The CDR3 bases are TGTGCCAGCAGCGCCCGACTAGCTCGGCAGTTCTTC. This encodes CASSARLARQFF. J is TRBJ2-1 and V is TRBV7-8; 7 positions agree with TRBD2. Germline V lookup: CDR1 SGHVS, CDR2 FQNEAQ. CDR3 length equals 12 residues. V was clipped by 5 bases and J by 12 bases; unmatched bases: 7.

As DNA, the CDR3 is TGCAGCGTTGAAGATCCCGCGGGAGGCAAAGAGACCCAGTACTTC. This encodes CSVEDPAGGKETQYF. The J gene is TRBJ2-5, the V gene TRBV29-1; 8 bases map to TRBD2. The J segment lost 3 bases and the V segment lost 0 bases, leaving 6 bases of the junction unmatched. CDR3 length: 15 amino acids. Germline CDR1 SQVTM, CDR2 ANQGSEA. The full variable domain, completed using reference TRBV29-1 and TRBJ2-5, is SAVISQKPSRDICQRGTSLTIQCQVDSQVTMMFWYRQQPGQSLTLIATANQGSEATYESGFVIDKFPISRPNLTFSTLTVSNMSPEDSSIYLCSVEDPAGGKETQYFGPGTRLLVL.

This chain joins TRBV6-1 and TRBJ1-4, with D possibly being TRBD1 (5 bases). The CDR3 is 15 residues long. The germline V gene has CDR1 MNHNS and CDR2 SASEGT. V was clipped by 0 bases and J by 7 bases, with 12 bases between them. CDR3 sequence reads: CASSEARGLSEKLFF. The CDR3, as DNA: TGTGCCAGCAGTGAAGCACGGGGGTTGAGTGAAAAACTGTTTTTT.

This clonotype was observed a handful of times. The chain recombines TRBV4-3 with TRBJ2-7; D is possibly TRBD2 (6 bases). There are 13 residues in the CDR3. V was pared by 1 base and J by 12 bases, with 16 bases between. Germline CDR1 reads LGHNA; CDR2 reads YSLEER. The CDR3 reads CASSQGLVEALYF. The CDR3 coding sequence is TGCGCCAGCAGCCAAGGACTAGTCGAGGCCCTGTACTTC.

This clonotype showed up just once. The genes are TRBV5-1 and TRBJ2-3; D could derive from TRBD1 or TRBD2 (5 bases each). Trimming cost V 4 bases and J 6 bases, with 21 bases left between them. The CDR3 loop spans 16 amino acids. Germline assignment: CDR1 SGHRS and CDR2 YFSETQ. CDR3 bases: TGCGCCAGCAGCCCCCGGGACCTAAGCACGATGGATACGCAGTATTTT. It is translated as CASSPRDLSTMDTQYF.

This clonotype has a handful of counts. The chain uses TRBV3-1 and TRBJ2-5; D remains ambiguous. CDR1 and CDR2 (germline): LGHDT, YNNKEL (reference sequence). There are 15 residues in the CDR3. The V end lost 0 bases, the J end lost 11 bases, and 19 bases lay between the germline ends. The CDR3, as DNA: TGTGCCAGCAGCCAAGATTGGGCTAAGGCGTCAGAGCAGTACTTC. This codes for CASSQDWAKASEQYF.

The V call is TRBV6-6, the J call TRBJ2-7; D call uncertain. In germline, CDR1 is MNHNY, CDR2 SVGAGI (reference sequence). V dropped 4 bases and J dropped 3 bases, with 13 bases sitting between them. CDR3 length: 14 amino acids. The CDR3 loop is CASSFSATDYEQYF. CDR3 bases: TGTGCCAGCAGTTTCTCGGCGACGGACTACGAGCAGTACTTC.

This clonotype was picked up a small number of times. This chain connects TRBV6-2 or TRBV6-3 to TRBJ2-1; 10 bases are a match to TRBD2. The CDR3 runs to 20 residues. Germline V lookup: CDR1 MNHEY, CDR2 SVGEGT. The V and J ends lost 5 bases and 0 bases, in that order; junction bases with no gene match: 16. The CDR3 is CASSKLPLAGATSSYNEQFF. The CDR3 DNA reads as TGTGCCAGCAGTAAATTGCCTCTAGCGGGAGCGACAAGCTCCTACAATGAGCAGTTCTTC.